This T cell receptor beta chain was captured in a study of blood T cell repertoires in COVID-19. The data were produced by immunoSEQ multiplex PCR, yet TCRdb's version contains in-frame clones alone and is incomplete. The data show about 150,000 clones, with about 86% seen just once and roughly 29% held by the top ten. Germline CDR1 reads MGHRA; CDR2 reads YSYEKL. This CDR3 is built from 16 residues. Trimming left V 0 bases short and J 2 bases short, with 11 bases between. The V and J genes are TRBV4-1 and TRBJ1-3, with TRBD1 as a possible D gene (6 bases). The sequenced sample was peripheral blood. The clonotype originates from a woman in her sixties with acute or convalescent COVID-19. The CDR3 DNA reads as TGCGCCAGCAGCCAAGATTCGGCAGGGGCTGGAAACACCATATATTTT. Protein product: CASSQDSAGAGNTIYF.